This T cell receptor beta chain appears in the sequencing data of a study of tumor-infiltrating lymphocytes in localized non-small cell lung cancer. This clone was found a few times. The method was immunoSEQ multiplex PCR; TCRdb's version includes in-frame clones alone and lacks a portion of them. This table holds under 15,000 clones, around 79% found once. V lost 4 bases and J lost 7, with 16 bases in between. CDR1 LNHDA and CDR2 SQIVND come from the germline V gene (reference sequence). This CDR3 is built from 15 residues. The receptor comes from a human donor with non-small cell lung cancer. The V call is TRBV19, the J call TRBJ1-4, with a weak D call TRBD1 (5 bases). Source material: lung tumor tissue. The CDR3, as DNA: TGTGCCAGTAGTACGGGACTCCTCGGGGGTGAAAAACTGTTTTTT. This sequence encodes CASSTGLLGGEKLFF.